A selection of T cell receptor beta chains follows, all from one sample in a study of blood T cell repertoires in COVID-19. Assay used: immunoSEQ multiplex PCR; TCRdb lists only in-frame clones, some missing. The data contain about 220,000 clones, approximately 84% of them singletons. The sequenced sample consisted of peripheral blood. These TCRs come from a woman aged 55-75 years with acute or convalescent COVID-19. Both conserved end residues are part of each CDR3.

v_gene	j_gene	CDR3aa
TRBV30	TRBJ1-2	CAWTQGQGYGYTF
TRBV12-3/TRBV12-4	TRBJ1-2	CASSLDTNYGYTF
TRBV4-1	TRBJ1-4	CASSSEIRGKLFF
TRBV30	TRBJ1-2	CAWSESGFDYNYGYTF
TRBV5-5	TRBJ1-1	CASSFNDRNTEAFF
TRBV28	TRBJ2-2	CASNRQSNTGELFF
TRBV28	TRBJ1-3	CASSNQNRGVNTIYF
TRBV10-3	TRBJ2-7	CAISDGVAGAYEQYF
TRBV9	TRBJ2-1	CASSVAGLTEQFF
TRBV30	TRBJ1-2	CAWSPTAGNYGYTF
TRBV3-1/TRBV3-2	TRBJ2-3	CASSLGLAGNADTQYF
TRBV2	TRBJ1-6	CASSERGLAGRSSPLHF
TRBV5-4	TRBJ1-2	CASSFQGRGGYTF
TRBV29-1	TRBJ2-2	CSVSLTYTGELFF
TRBV4-1	TRBJ2-7	CASSQHYSGDWSYEQYF
TRBV28	TRBJ2-7	CASSPSSDLRLAGVRYEQYF
TRBV28	TRBJ1-5	CASTPGTVGQPQHF
TRBV12-5	TRBJ1-2	CASGPIDPETNYGYTF
TRBV4-1	TRBJ1-2	CASSPGQGGYGYTF
TRBV5-6	TRBJ2-4	CASSLNRGSNIQYF
TRBV19	TRBJ1-1	CATSPAPGTGLHMNTEAFF
TRBV6-1	TRBJ1-5	CASSEVPREPQHF
TRBV7-2	TRBJ2-3	CATLLAGGDTQYF
TRBV25-1	TRBJ1-2	CASSDTGRGYGYTF
TRBV10-2	TRBJ1-2	CASRRDRFDYGYTF